This T cell receptor beta chain was identified during a study of T cell repertoires in cytomegalovirus infection. V lost 2 bases, J lost 2 bases, and 12 bases lay in between. The CDR3 runs 15 residues. TCRdb analysed the reads with MiXCR anew, one entry per CDR3 protein. The sample includes around 450,000 distinct CDR3 sequences, approximately 10% of them seen just once. The sample taken for sequencing was PBMCs. The sequence was obtained from a human donor in good health (CMV status not recorded). Some clones in this sample may be carry-over from other donors' samples. The chain links TRBV12-3 or TRBV12-4 to TRBJ1-2; D gene uncertain. CDR3 in DNA: TGTGCCAGCAGTTTATCGGCGGGAGAAAACTATGGCTACACCTTC. This codes for CASSLSAGENYGYTF.